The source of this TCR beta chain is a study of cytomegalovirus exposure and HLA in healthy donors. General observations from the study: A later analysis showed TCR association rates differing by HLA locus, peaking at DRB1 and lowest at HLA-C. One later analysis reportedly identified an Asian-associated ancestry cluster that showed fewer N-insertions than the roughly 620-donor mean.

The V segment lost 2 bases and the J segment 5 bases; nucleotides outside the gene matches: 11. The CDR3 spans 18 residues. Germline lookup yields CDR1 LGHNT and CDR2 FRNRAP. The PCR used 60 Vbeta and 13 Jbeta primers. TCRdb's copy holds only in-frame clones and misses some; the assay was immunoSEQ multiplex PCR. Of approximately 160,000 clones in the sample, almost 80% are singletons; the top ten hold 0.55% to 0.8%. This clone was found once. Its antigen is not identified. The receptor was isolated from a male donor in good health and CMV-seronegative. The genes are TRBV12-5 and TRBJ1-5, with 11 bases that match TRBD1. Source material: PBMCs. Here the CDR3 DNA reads TGTGCTAGTGGTTTGCACAGAGAGGACAGGGGGCATGATCAGCCCCAGCATTTT. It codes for CASGLHREDRGHDQPQHF.